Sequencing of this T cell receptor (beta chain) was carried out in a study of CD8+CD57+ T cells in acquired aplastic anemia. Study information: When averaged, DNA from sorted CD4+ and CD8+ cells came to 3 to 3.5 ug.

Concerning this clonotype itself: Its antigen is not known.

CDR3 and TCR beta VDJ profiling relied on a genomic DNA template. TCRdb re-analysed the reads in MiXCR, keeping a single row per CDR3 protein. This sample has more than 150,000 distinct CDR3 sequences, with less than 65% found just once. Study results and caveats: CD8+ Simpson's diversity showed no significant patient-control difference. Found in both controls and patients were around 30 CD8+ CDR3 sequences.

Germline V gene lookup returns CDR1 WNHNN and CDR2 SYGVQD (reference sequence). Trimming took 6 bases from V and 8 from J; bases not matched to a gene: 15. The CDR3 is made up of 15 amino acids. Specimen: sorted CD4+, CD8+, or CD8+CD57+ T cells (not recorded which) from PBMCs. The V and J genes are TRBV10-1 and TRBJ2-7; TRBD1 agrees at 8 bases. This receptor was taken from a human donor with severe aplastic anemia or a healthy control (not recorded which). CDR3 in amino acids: CASSDAGTGVFKQYF. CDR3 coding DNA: TGCGCCAGCAGCGATGCCGGGACAGGTGTTTTCAAGCAGTACTTC.